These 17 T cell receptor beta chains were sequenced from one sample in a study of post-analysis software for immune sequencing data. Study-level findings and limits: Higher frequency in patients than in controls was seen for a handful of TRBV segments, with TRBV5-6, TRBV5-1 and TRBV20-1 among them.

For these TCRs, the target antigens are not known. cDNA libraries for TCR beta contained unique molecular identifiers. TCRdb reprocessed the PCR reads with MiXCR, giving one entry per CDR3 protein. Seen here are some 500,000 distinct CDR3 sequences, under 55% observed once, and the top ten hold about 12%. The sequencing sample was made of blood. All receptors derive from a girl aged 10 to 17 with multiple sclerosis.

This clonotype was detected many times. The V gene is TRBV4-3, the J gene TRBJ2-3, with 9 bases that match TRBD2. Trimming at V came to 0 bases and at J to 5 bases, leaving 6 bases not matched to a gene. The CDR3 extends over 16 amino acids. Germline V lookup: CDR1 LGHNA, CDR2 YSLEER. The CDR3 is CASSQDPAGGEDTQYF. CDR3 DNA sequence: TGCGCCAGCAGCCAAGATCCCGCGGGAGGGGAAGATACGCAGTATTTT.

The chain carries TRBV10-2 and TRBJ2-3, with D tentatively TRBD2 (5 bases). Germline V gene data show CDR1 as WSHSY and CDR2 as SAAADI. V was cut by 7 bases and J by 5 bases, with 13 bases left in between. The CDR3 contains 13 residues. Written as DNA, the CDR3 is TGCGCCAGCAAATTAGGAGGTGGAGATACGCAGTATTTT. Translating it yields CASKLGGGDTQYF.

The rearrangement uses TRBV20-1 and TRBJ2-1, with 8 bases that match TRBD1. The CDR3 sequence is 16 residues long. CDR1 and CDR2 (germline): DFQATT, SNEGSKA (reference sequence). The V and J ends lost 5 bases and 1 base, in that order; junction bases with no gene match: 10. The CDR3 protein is CSAADPGGSSYNEQFF. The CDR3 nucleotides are TGCAGTGCTGCCGACCCAGGGGGCAGTTCCTACAATGAGCAGTTCTTC.

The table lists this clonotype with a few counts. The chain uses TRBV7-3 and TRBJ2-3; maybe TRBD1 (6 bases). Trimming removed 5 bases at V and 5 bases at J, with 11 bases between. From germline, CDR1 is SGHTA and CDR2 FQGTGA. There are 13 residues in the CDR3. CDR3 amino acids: CASSGAGEDTQYF. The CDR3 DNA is TGTGCCAGCAGCGGCGCAGGGGAAGATACGCAGTATTTT.

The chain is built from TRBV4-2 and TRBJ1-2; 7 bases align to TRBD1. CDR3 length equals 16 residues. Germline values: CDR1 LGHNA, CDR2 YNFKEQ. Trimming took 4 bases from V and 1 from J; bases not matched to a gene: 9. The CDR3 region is CASSRVNRGDNYGYTF. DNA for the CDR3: TGTGCCAGCAGCCGAGTGAACAGGGGCGATAACTATGGCTACACCTTC.

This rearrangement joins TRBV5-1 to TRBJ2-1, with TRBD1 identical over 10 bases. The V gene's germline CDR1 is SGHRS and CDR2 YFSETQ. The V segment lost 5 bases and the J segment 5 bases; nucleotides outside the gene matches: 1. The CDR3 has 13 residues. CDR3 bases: TGCGCCAGCAGAGGGACAGGGGACAATGAGCAGTTCTTC. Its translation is CASRGTGDNEQFF.

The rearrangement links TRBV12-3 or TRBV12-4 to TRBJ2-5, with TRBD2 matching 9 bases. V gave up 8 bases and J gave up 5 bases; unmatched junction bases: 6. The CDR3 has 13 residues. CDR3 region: CASVGLAGETQYF. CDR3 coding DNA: TGTGCCAGCGTTGGGCTAGCGGGGGAGACCCAGTACTTC.

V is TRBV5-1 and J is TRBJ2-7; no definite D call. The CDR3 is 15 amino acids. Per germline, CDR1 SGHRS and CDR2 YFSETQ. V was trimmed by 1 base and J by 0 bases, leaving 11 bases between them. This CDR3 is CASSLYRPDSYEQYF. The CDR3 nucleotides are TGCGCCAGCAGCTTGTACCGTCCAGACTCCTACGAGCAGTACTTC.

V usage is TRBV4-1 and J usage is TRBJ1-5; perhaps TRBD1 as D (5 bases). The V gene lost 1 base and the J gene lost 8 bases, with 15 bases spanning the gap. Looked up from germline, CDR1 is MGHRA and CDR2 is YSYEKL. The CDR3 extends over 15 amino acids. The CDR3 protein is CASSQVQGESEPQHF. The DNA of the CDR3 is TGCGCCAGCAGCCAAGTTCAGGGCGAAAGTGAGCCCCAGCATTTT.

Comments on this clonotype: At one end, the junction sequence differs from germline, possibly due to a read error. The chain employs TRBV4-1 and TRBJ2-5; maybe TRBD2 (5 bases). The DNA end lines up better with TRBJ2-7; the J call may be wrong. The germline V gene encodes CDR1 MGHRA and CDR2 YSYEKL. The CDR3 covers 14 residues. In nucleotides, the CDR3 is TGCGTCAGCAGCCAAGAGAGGGTTCGGGTCGAGCAGTACTTC. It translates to CVSSQERVRVEQYF.

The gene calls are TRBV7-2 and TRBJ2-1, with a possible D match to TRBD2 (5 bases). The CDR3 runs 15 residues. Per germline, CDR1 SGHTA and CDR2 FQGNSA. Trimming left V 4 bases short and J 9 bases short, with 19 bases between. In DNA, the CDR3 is TGTGCCAGCAGCTCCCTATACCGGGCGGGCAGTGAGCAGTTCTTC. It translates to CASSSLYRAGSEQFF. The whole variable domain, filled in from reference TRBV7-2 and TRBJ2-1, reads GAGVSQSPSNKVTEKGKDVELRCDPISGHTALYWYRQSLGQGLEFLIYFQGNSAPDKSGLPSDRFSAERTGGSVSTLTIQRTQQEDSAVYLCASSSLYRAGSEQFFGPGTRLTVL.

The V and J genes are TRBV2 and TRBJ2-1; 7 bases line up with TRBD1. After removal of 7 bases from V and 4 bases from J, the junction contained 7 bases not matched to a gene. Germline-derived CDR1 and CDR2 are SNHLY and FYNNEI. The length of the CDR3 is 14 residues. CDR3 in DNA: TGTGCCAGCATTCCGGGACAGCCATACAATGAGCAGTTCTTC. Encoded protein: CASIPGQPYNEQFF.

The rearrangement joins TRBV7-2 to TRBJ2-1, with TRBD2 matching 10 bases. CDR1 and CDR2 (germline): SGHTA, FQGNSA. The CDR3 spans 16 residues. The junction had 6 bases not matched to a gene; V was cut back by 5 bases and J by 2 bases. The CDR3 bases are TGTGCCAGCAGCGTCTCTAGCGGGAGAACCTACAATGAGCAGTTCTTC. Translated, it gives CASSVSSGRTYNEQFF.

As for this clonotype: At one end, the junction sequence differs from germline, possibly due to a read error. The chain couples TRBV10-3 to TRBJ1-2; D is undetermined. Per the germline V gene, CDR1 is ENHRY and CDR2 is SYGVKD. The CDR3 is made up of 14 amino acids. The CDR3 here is CAISQDVGNYGCTF. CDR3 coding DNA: TGTGCCATCAGTCAAGACGTGGGGAACTATGGCTGCACCTTC.

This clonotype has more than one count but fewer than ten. CDR3 amino acids: CASSDARVGGRATEQFF. CDR3 DNA: TGTGCCAGCAGTGACGCCCGCGTGGGCGGGAGGGCCACTGAGCAGTTCTTC. V is TRBV6-4 and J is TRBJ2-1, with 9 nucleotides matching TRBD2. After removal of 2 bases from V and 9 bases from J, the junction contained 14 bases not matched to a gene. The germline gives CDR1 MRHNA, CDR2 SNTAGT. The CDR3 spans 17 residues.

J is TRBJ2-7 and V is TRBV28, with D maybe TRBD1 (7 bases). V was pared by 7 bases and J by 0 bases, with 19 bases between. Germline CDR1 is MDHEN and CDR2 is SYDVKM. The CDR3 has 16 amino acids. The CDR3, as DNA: TGTGCCAGCACCACGGAGGGAAAGGGGGCCTCCTACGAGCAGTACTTC. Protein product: CASTTEGKGASYEQYF.

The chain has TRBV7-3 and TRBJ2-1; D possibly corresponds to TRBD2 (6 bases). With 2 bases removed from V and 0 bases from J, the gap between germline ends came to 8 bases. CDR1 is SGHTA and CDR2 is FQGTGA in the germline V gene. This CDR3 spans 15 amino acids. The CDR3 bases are TGTGCCAGCAGCTTACTCGGGAGCTCCTACAATGAGCAGTTCTTC. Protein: CASSLLGSSYNEQFF.